The present T cell receptor beta chain was sequenced within a study of CD8+ T cells in alopecia areata. Study-wide background: Among treated patients, severity was scored by affected scalp area percentage. Study-level findings and limits: Throughout tofacitinib, many expanded lesional clones continued to persist in scalp and blood. Resident alphabeta T-cell populations of normal skin are likewise subject to sequencing in scalp samples.

Note on this clone: Its antigen is unidentified.

The CDR3 length is 17 residues. Germline CDR1 is ENHRY and CDR2 is SYGVKD. The junction had 11 bases not matched to a gene; V was cut back by 3 bases and J by 8 bases. Sequencing templates came from extracted RNA that was reverse transcribed into cDNA. Clones were read by immunoSEQ multiplex PCR, and TCRdb kept only the in-frame ones, dropping some. Of some 170,000 clones in the sample, approximately 52% were seen once. Treatment defined: oral pan-JAK inhibitor, 5-10 mg twice daily. Here the sequenced sample was CD4+ T cells sorted from blood, taken at approximately week 60, from a patient treated with tofacitinib. The sequence was obtained from a human donor with alopecia areata. The V call is TRBV10-3, the J call TRBJ2-1; TRBD1 matches at 12 bases. CDR3 region: CAISDPGTGGAKDEQFF. CDR3 nucleotides: TGTGCCATCAGTGACCCCGGGACAGGGGGCGCCAAGGATGAGCAGTTCTTC.